A single sample is the source of the 32 T cell receptor beta chains below, sequenced in a study of identical twins. TCRdb passed the 5' RACE reads through MiXCR, listing each CDR3 protein once. The sample carries 570,000 or so distinct CDR3 sequences, around a tenth recorded once. The same sample was also used in a study of yellow fever vaccine responses in identical twins.

The source material was PBMCs. The receptors stem from a woman younger than 35 in good health.

This clonotype was picked up many times. A junction end diverges from the germline sequence, so it may reflect a read error. J is TRBJ2-3 and V is TRBV24-1; no firm D call. CDR3 size: 12 residues. Germline assignment: CDR1 KGHDR and CDR2 SFDVKD. The CDR3 nucleotides are TGTGCCACAAGTGGGGTTTCAGATACGCAGTATTTT. Protein: CATSGVSDTQYF.

The chain uses TRBV6-1 and TRBJ2-7, with 13 bases fitting TRBD2. CDR3 length equals 14 residues. CDR1 and CDR2 (germline): MNHNS, SASEGT. V lost 6 bases to trimming and J lost 3 bases; unmatched junction nucleotides: 2. This CDR3 is CASRGLAGHYEQYF. CDR3 DNA sequence: TGTGCCAGCAGGGGACTAGCGGGGCACTACGAGCAGTACTTC.

The chain joins TRBV7-8 to TRBJ2-5; the match to TRBD2 covers 8 bases. Germline trimming cut 4 bases from V and 4 bases from J; bases unmatched to any gene: 11. The CDR3 has 16 amino acids. CDR1 and CDR2 (germline): SGHVS, FQNEAQ. CDR3 loop: CASSSLAGREGETQYF. For the CDR3, the DNA is TGTGCCAGCAGCTCGTTAGCGGGGAGGGAAGGAGAGACCCAGTACTTC.

This clonotype was detected many times. The genes are TRBV15 and TRBJ2-3; no clear D. With 1 base removed from V and 0 bases from J, the gap between germline ends came to 5 bases. The CDR3 consists of 14 residues. The germline V gene has CDR1 LNHNV and CDR2 YYDKDF (reference sequence). CDR3 protein: CATSRVRSTDTQYF. CDR3 coding DNA: TGTGCCACCAGCAGAGTCCGGAGCACAGATACGCAGTATTTT.

This chain joins TRBV20-1 and TRBJ2-2; D uncertain. Germline V gene data show CDR1 as DFQATT and CDR2 as SNEGSKA (reference sequence). This CDR3 has 14 residues. CDR3 sequence: CMVESALHTGELFF. As DNA, the CDR3 is TGCATGGTCGAATCAGCTCTGCACACCGGGGAGCTGTTTTTT.

V and J are TRBV7-8 and TRBJ2-3; TRBD2 aligns across 8 bases. The junction had 3 bases not matched to a gene; V was cut back by 3 bases and J by 7 bases. The CDR3 runs to 13 residues. CDR1 SGHVS and CDR2 FQNEAQ come from the germline V gene. CDR3 DNA: TGTGCCAGCAGCTTCGGGACTAGTTATACGCAGTATTTT. Translated: CASSFGTSYTQYF.

The rearrangement uses TRBV6-5 and TRBJ2-4; the D gene is possibly TRBD1 (6 bases). CDR1 MNHEY and CDR2 SVGAGI come from the germline V gene. Trimming left V 2 bases short and J 1 base short, with 18 bases between. This CDR3 has 18 residues. The DNA for the CDR3 is TGTGCCAGCAGTTACCCTCCCCAGGGGCGCTTCGCCAAAAACATTCAGTACTTC. It yields the protein CASSYPPQGRFAKNIQYF.

This clonotype appeared a few times. V is TRBV20-1 and J is TRBJ2-3; D might be TRBD1 (6 bases). V lost 6 bases, J lost 6 bases, and 16 bases lay in between. This CDR3 is built from 13 residues. Looked up from germline, CDR1 is DFQATT and CDR2 is SNEGSKA (reference sequence). The CDR3 sequence: CSAPPPGADTQYF. The CDR3 DNA is TGCAGTGCACCACCGCCAGGGGCGGATACGCAGTATTTT.

The chain carries TRBV28 and TRBJ2-7; tentative D call: TRBD1 (5 bases). The CDR3 is 15 amino acids. Trimming removed 3 bases at V and 1 base at J, with 13 bases between. CDR1 and CDR2 (germline): MDHEN, SYDVKM. In DNA, the CDR3 is TGTGCCAGCAGTTTCTCCCCAGGGTTGTCCTACGAGCAGTACTTC. Translated: CASSFSPGLSYEQYF.

This clonotype was observed a handful of times. V and J are TRBV19 and TRBJ2-5; no firm D call. V lost 0 bases to trimming and J lost 3 bases, with 8 bases between them. The CDR3 contains 14 residues. CDR1 is LNHDA and CDR2 is SQIVND in the germline V gene (reference sequence). Written as DNA, the CDR3 is TGTGCCAGTAGTATAGATCGAAGGAAAGAGACCCAGTACTTC. Its protein product is CASSIDRRKETQYF.

In this sample, this clonotype turned up a few times. The J gene is TRBJ2-4, the V gene TRBV29-1; TRBD2 aligns across 11 bases. CDR1 and CDR2 (germline): SQVTM, ANQGSEA. This CDR3 spans 13 amino acids. With V trimmed by 5 bases and J by 8 bases, 5 bases remained unmatched. The CDR3 sequence: CSVQLAGEDIQYF. Here the CDR3 DNA reads TGCAGCGTTCAACTAGCGGGAGAGGACATTCAGTACTTC.

The V call is TRBV6-2 or TRBV6-3, the J call TRBJ2-3; 9 nucleotides agree with TRBD2. The CDR3 is 14 amino acids. J lost 2 bases, V lost 7 bases, and 4 bases had no gene match. Germline values: CDR1 MNHEY, CDR2 SVGEGT. The CDR3 nucleotides read TGTGCCAGCACCTGGACTAGCGCCACAGATACGCAGTATTTT. Its translation is CASTWTSATDTQYF.

Remarks on this clonotype: This could be a read error, since a much larger clone is one nucleotide away. The CDR3 protein is CASSLGDRTYEEYF. In DNA form, the CDR3 reads TGTGCCAGCAGTCTGGGGGACAGGACCTACGAGGAGTACTTC. The V gene is TRBV12-3 or TRBV12-4, the J gene TRBJ2-7; 8 nucleotides line up with TRBD1. CDR3 length equals 14 residues.

This clonotype was seen at least ten times. The chain links TRBV29-1 to TRBJ2-1, with D possibly being TRBD2 (6 bases). CDR1 and CDR2 (germline): SQVTM, ANQGSEA. The CDR3 is made up of 13 amino acids. V lost 3 bases and J 9 bases, leaving 15 bases between the germline ends. DNA for the CDR3: TGCAGCGTTGAGCGGCTAGGGAGGAGTGAGCAGTTCTTC. Translation gives CSVERLGRSEQFF.

This clonotype was detected many times. V gene TRBV12-3 or TRBV12-4 combines with J gene TRBJ2-3, with 11 bases matching TRBD2. The V segment lost 8 bases and the J segment 8 bases; nucleotides outside the gene matches: 12. The CDR3 sequence is 15 residues long. The CDR3 loop is CASFWLAGGSGTQYF. CDR3 nucleotides: TGTGCCAGCTTCTGGCTAGCGGGAGGATCTGGTACGCAGTATTTT.

This clonotype has only a few counts. The chain couples TRBV10-3 to TRBJ2-7; no definite D call. V was clipped by 3 bases and J by 0 bases, with 6 bases between them. CDR3 size: 13 residues. Germline V gives CDR1 ENHRY, CDR2 SYGVKD. DNA for the CDR3: TGTGCCATCAGTGATTACACCTCCTACGAGCAGTACTTC. Translating gives CAISDYTSYEQYF.

This clonotype was observed many times. CDR3: CASSSRPGRTIVNHNEQFF. DNA for the CDR3: TGTGCCAGCAGCTCCAGGCCAGGGCGGACTATAGTTAACCACAATGAGCAGTTCTTC. This chain links TRBV7-3 with TRBJ2-1, with a weak D call TRBD2 (6 bases). This CDR3 is 19 amino acids long. In germline, CDR1 is SGHTA, CDR2 FQGTGA. V gave up 4 bases and J gave up 5 bases, with 27 bases separating them.

This clonotype was seen ten or more times. The chain recombines TRBV3-1 with TRBJ2-7; D possibly matches TRBD1 or TRBD2 (6 bases each). Trimming took 1 base from V and 3 from J, leaving 10 bases between them. The CDR3 has 14 amino acids. Germline values: CDR1 LGHDT, CDR2 YNNKEL (reference sequence). CDR3 loop: CASSQVGGGYEQYF. The CDR3 DNA is TGTGCCAGCAGCCAAGTAGGGGGAGGCTACGAGCAGTACTTC.

The chain combines TRBV20-1 with TRBJ2-7; 11 nucleotides line up with TRBD2. Germline lookup yields CDR1 DFQATT and CDR2 SNEGSKA (reference sequence). V was pared by 6 bases and J by 4 bases, with 11 bases of the junction left unmatched. This CDR3 is built from 15 residues. CDR3 region: CSAGTSGGMLYEQYF. The CDR3 DNA reads TGCAGTGCGGGGACTAGCGGAGGGATGCTGTACGAGCAGTACTTC.

This clonotype showed up many times. The V and J genes are TRBV7-2 and TRBJ2-1, with 9 bases lining up with TRBD1. This CDR3 has 15 amino acids. CDR1 SGHTA and CDR2 FQGNSA come from the germline V gene. Unmatched junction bases numbered 3, after V lost 0 bases and J lost 6 bases. The CDR3 nucleotides read TGTGCCAGCAGCTTAGCGGGACAGGGAACCAATGAGCAGTTCTTC. This gives the protein CASSLAGQGTNEQFF. The complete variable domain, with remaining parts taken from reference TRBV7-2 and TRBJ2-1, reads GAGVSQSPSNKVTEKGKDVELRCDPISGHTALYWYRQSLGQGLEFLIYFQGNSAPDKSGLPSDRFSAERTGGSVSTLTIQRTQQEDSAVYLCASSLAGQGTNEQFFGPGTRLTVL.

The table lists this clonotype with many counts. V is TRBV6-2 or TRBV6-3 and J is TRBJ2-2, with D tentatively TRBD2 (6 bases). The ends were cut back, 8 bases at V and 3 bases at J, with 13 bases in the middle. Germline CDR1 is MNHEY and CDR2 is SVGEGT. This CDR3 contains 14 residues. Written as DNA, the CDR3 is TGTGCCAGCGGGACGGGAGAGGACACCGGGGAGCTGTTTTTT. Translation gives CASGTGEDTGELFF.

The V call is TRBV5-8, the J call TRBJ2-6; D remains unclear. The CDR3 loop spans 16 amino acids. Trimming shortened V by 0 bases and J by 0 bases, and 7 bases separated the two germline ends. Germline lookup yields CDR1 SGHTS and CDR2 YDEGEE. The CDR3 region has the DNA TGTGCCAGCAGCTTGGTGGGTTACTCTGGGGCCAACGTCCTGACTTTC. It codes for CASSLVGYSGANVLTF. The full variable domain, with the rest looked up from reference TRBV5-8 and TRBJ2-6, is EAGVTQSPTHLIKTRGQQATLRCSPISGHTSVYWYQQALGLGLQFLLWYDEGEERNRGNFPPRFSGRQFPNYSSELNVNALELEDSALYLCASSLVGYSGANVLTFGAGSRLTVL.

This clonotype was observed a few times. The V gene is TRBV28, the J gene TRBJ2-5, with D possibly being TRBD1 or TRBD2 (5 bases each). From germline, CDR1 is MDHEN and CDR2 SYDVKM. The germline V and J ends were trimmed by 7 bases and 2 bases, with 14 bases remaining between them. CDR3 length equals 14 residues. The CDR3 reads CASTPGGAQETQYF. The CDR3 nucleotides read TGTGCCAGCACCCCTGGGGGAGCTCAAGAGACCCAGTACTTC.

This chain joins TRBV2 and TRBJ2-5; the D is unclear. Germline loops: CDR1 SNHLY, CDR2 FYNNEI. CDR3 length: 14 amino acids. Trimming shortened V by 3 bases and J by 5 bases, and 13 bases separated the two germline ends. This CDR3 reads CASSDRNSVETQYF. As DNA, the CDR3 is TGTGCCAGCAGTGACAGGAATTCGGTCGAGACCCAGTACTTC.

This clonotype was observed a few times. The genes are TRBV14 and TRBJ2-7; TRBD1 agrees at 8 bases. CDR3 size: 16 residues. Germline V gives CDR1 SGHDN, CDR2 FVKESK. V gave up 2 bases and J gave up 2 bases; unmatched junction bases: 8. CDR3 in amino acids: CASSQIDRGPPYEQYF. In DNA form, the CDR3 reads TGTGCCAGCAGCCAAATCGACAGGGGCCCCCCCTACGAGCAGTACTTC.

The chain recombines TRBV5-8 with TRBJ2-2; 12 nucleotides agree with TRBD2. The CDR3 is 16 residues long. Losses at the gene ends were 9 bases for V and 6 bases for J; bases not matched to a gene: 12. Germline V gives CDR1 SGHTS, CDR2 YDEGEE. CDR3 in amino acids: CAIGPGLAGSPGELFF. DNA of the CDR3: TGTGCCATCGGCCCCGGACTAGCGGGATCCCCCGGGGAGCTGTTTTTT.

This clonotype was observed many times. V is TRBV3-1 and J is TRBJ2-3, with D unresolved. The CDR3 sequence is 14 residues long. Trimming removed 4 bases from V and 4 bases from J, with 12 bases in between. The germline CDR1 and CDR2 sequences are LGHDT and YNNKEL (reference sequence). As DNA, the CDR3 is TGTGCCAGCAGCCCGGATCTAGAGCCAGATACGCAGTATTTT. Protein product: CASSPDLEPDTQYF.

This clonotype was seen a handful of times. This rearrangement joins TRBV5-5 to TRBJ2-2, with D unresolved. The V and J ends lost 3 bases and 1 base respectively, with 10 bases between them. Per the germline V gene, CDR1 is SGHKS and CDR2 is YYEKEE (reference sequence). This CDR3 region has 15 residues. CDR3 sequence (DNA): TGTGCCAGCAGCTCACCGCTTAAGAACACCGGGGAGCTGTTTTTT. Translation gives CASSSPLKNTGELFF.

This clonotype was detected a few times. The chain is built from TRBV7-9 and TRBJ2-7, with a weak D call TRBD1 (6 bases). The CDR3 extends over 15 amino acids. Trimming cost V 3 bases and J 2 bases, with 14 bases left between them. Germline assignment: CDR1 SEHNR and CDR2 FQNEAQ (reference sequence). CDR3 in DNA: TGTGCCAGCAGCTTCCCTCCGGGACATACCTACGAGCAGTACTTC. Its translation is CASSFPPGHTYEQYF.

This clonotype has a handful of counts. This chain connects TRBV6-6 to TRBJ1-2; D gene uncertain. Looked up from germline, CDR1 is MNHNY and CDR2 is SVGAGI (reference sequence). This CDR3 comprises 13 residues. Trimming pared 3 bases from V and 6 bases from J, leaving 11 bases between. CDR3 residues: CASSYFRDDGYTF. The CDR3 region has the DNA TGTGCCAGCAGTTATTTCCGAGATGATGGCTACACCTTC.

This clonotype has ten or more counts. The chain's CDR3 is CSARGLRDRGLNTEAFF. DNA of the CDR3: TGCAGTGCTAGAGGCCTACGGGACAGGGGGCTGAACACTGAAGCTTTCTTT. The chain carries TRBV20-1 and TRBJ1-1; 12 bases align to TRBD1. This CDR3 is 17 amino acids long. Germline V gene lookup returns CDR1 DFQATT and CDR2 SNEGSKA (reference sequence). The V and J ends lost 1 base and 0 bases, in that order; junction bases with no gene match: 6.

This sequence joins TRBV29-1 and TRBJ2-1; TRBD1 matches 9 bases. Germline V gives CDR1 SQVTM, CDR2 ANQGSEA. The ends lost 3 bases at V and 10 bases at J; junction bases unmatched: 7. There are 13 residues in the CDR3. The CDR3 DNA reads as TGCAGCGTTGAGGGACAGGGTGAAACGGAGCAGTTCTTC. Protein product: CSVEGQGETEQFF.